Each of the 16 T cell receptor beta chains below was sequenced from the same sample in a study of blood T cell repertoires in COVID-19. Only in-frame clones appear in the TCRdb table, and some are missing; sequencing was by immunoSEQ multiplex PCR. Counted here are 310,000 or so clones, about nine tenths occurring once; the ten biggest clones make up over 2%. Sequenced input: peripheral blood. Receptors were obtained from a young woman with COVID-19, enrolled during active disease.

This chain links TRBV19 with TRBJ1-4, with D unclear. Germline loops: CDR1 LNHDA, CDR2 SQIVND (reference sequence). The CDR3 extends over 12 amino acids. V lost 3 bases to trimming and J lost 8 bases, with 7 bases between them. The CDR3 spells CASSMMREKLFF. CDR3 sequence (DNA): TGTGCCAGTAGTATGATGAGGGAAAAACTGTTTTTT.

J is TRBJ1-5 and V is TRBV2; TRBD1 matches 10 bases. The germline V gene has CDR1 SNHLY and CDR2 FYNNEI. The CDR3 contains 14 residues. V shed 6 bases, J shed 5 bases, and the junction held 4 bases outside the gene matches. The CDR3 coding sequence is TGTGCCAGCAGAGGACAGGGGGATTATCAGCCCCAGCATTTT. Protein sequence: CASRGQGDYQPQHF. The complete variable domain, with remaining parts taken from reference TRBV2 and TRBJ1-5, reads EPEVTQTPSHQVTQMGQEVILRCVPISNHLYFYWYRQILGQKVEFLVSFYNNEISEKSEIFDDQFSVERPDGSNFTLKIRSTKLEDSAMYFCASRGQGDYQPQHFGDGTRLSIL.

This chain connects TRBV19 to TRBJ1-5; D not certain. In germline, CDR1 is LNHDA, CDR2 SQIVND (reference sequence). The CDR3 loop spans 18 amino acids. Trimming left V 7 bases short and J 1 base short, with 23 bases between. CDR3 amino acids: CASTAGRGNLGSNQPQHF. The CDR3 region has the DNA TGTGCCAGTACCGCCGGGCGCGGGAATTTAGGAAGCAATCAGCCCCAGCATTTT.

The chain links TRBV2 to TRBJ1-4, with 7 bases lining up with TRBD1. V dropped 7 bases and J dropped 4; count of bases not matched to a gene: 9. CDR1 and CDR2 from the germline V gene are SNHLY and FYNNEI. The CDR3 consists of 15 residues. CDR3 sequence (DNA): TGTGCCAGCAAGGGACAGCTCGATTTTAATGAAAAACTGTTTTTT. Translated: CASKGQLDFNEKLFF.

The genes are TRBV3-1 (or the pseudogene TRBV3-2) and TRBJ2-3; 9 nucleotides line up with TRBD2. The CDR3 covers 16 residues. V was pared by 4 bases and J by 4 bases, with 9 bases of the junction left unmatched. Looked up from germline, CDR1 is LGHDT and CDR2 is YNNKEL (reference sequence). The CDR3: CASSPLLAGAADTQYF. Written as DNA, the CDR3 is TGTGCCAGCAGCCCACTCTTAGCGGGAGCAGCAGATACGCAGTATTTT.

The genes are TRBV7-3 and TRBJ2-2, with 11 bases identical to TRBD2. CDR1 SGHTA and CDR2 FQGTGA come from the germline V gene. The length of the CDR3 is 15 residues. V was clipped by 2 bases and J by 4 bases; unmatched bases: 0. CDR3 amino acids: CASSLLAGGTGELFF. The DNA for the CDR3 is TGTGCCAGCAGCTTACTAGCGGGAGGCACCGGGGAGCTGTTTTTT.

This clone was detected once. This CDR3 is CARMDRDRGQQQYF. The DNA of the CDR3 is TGTGCCCGGATGGACCGGGACAGGGGGCAACAGCAGTACTTC. The chain recombines TRBV30 with TRBJ2-7, with TRBD1 identical over 12 bases. J gave up 8 bases and V 8 bases, and 13 bases lay outside the gene matches. The CDR3 spans 14 residues. The germline V gene encodes CDR1 GTSNPN and CDR2 SVGIG (reference sequence).

The rearrangement joins TRBV6-6 to TRBJ1-5, with D possibly matching TRBD1 (6 bases). The CDR3 is 14 amino acids. Germline loops: CDR1 MNHNY, CDR2 SVGAGI (reference sequence). V was pared by 9 bases and J by 0 bases, with 12 bases between. The CDR3 region is CASEGGGSNQPQHF. CDR3 DNA sequence: TGTGCCAGTGAGGGGGGGGGTAGCAATCAGCCCCAGCATTTT.

V and J are TRBV19 and TRBJ1-2; a possible D gene is TRBD1 (6 bases). CDR3 length equals 14 residues. The germline V gene has CDR1 LNHDA and CDR2 SQIVND (reference sequence). Trimming shortened V by 5 bases and J by 2 bases, and 12 bases separated the two germline ends. The CDR3 bases are TGTGCCAGTAGTCTAACAGGGTTCAACTATGGCTACACCTTC. It is translated as CASSLTGFNYGYTF.

This clone was observed a handful of times. J is TRBJ1-2 and V is TRBV5-4; weak D call: TRBD1 (6 bases). The CDR3 has 13 amino acids. Trimming stripped 1 base from V and 4 bases from J, with 8 bases between. Germline V gene sequence: CDR1 SGHNT, CDR2 YYREEE (reference sequence). In DNA form, the CDR3 reads TGTGCCAGCAGCTTGACAGGGAGCTATGGCTACACCTTC. Amino acids: CASSLTGSYGYTF.

This rearrangement joins TRBV5-4 to TRBJ2-7; 7 bases map to TRBD1. V shed 4 bases and J 5 bases; nucleotides not matched to a gene: 9. This CDR3 comprises 14 residues. CDR1 is SGHNT, CDR2 YYREEE, per germline (reference sequence). The CDR3 loop is CASSQRDRTNEQYF. Here the CDR3 DNA reads TGTGCCAGCAGCCAAAGGGACAGAACTAACGAGCAGTACTTC.

The chain links TRBV9 to TRBJ1-2; 7 bases map to TRBD1. The CDR3 totals 16 residues. CDR1 and CDR2 from the germline V gene are SGDLS and YYNGEE. V was pared by 1 base and J by 6 bases, with 12 bases of the junction left unmatched. The CDR3 loop reads CASSVLSGTVGDGYTF. As DNA, the CDR3 is TGTGCCAGCAGCGTATTATCCGGGACAGTCGGAGATGGCTACACCTTC.

The chain combines TRBV5-5 with TRBJ1-6; no clear D. This CDR3 is 15 amino acids long. Germline assignment: CDR1 SGHKS and CDR2 YYEKEE (reference sequence). Between the trimmed V and J ends, which lost 6 bases and 8 bases, there was a span of 18 bases. CDR3 region: CASTKNWAAYSPLHF. In DNA form, the CDR3 reads TGTGCCAGCACCAAAAACTGGGCAGCTTATTCACCCCTCCACTTT.

This chain uses TRBV28 with TRBJ1-5, with no clear D. Between the trimmed V and J ends, which lost 9 bases and 2 bases, there was a span of 8 bases. The germline CDR1 and CDR2 sequences are MDHEN and SYDVKM. This CDR3 is 12 amino acids long. The CDR3 DNA reads as TGTGCCAGTAAACGGGGCAATCAGCCCCAGCATTTT. Amino acid sequence: CASKRGNQPQHF.

This chain connects TRBV19 to TRBJ2-7, with a possible D match to TRBD1 (5 bases). The CDR3 is 13 amino acids. V lost 8 bases and J lost 3, with 14 bases in between. CDR1 and CDR2 from the germline V gene are LNHDA and SQIVND (reference sequence). The CDR3 sequence is CASSPGMNYEQYF. The DNA for the CDR3 is TGTGCCAGTTCCCCAGGGATGAACTACGAGCAGTACTTC.

V gene TRBV5-5 combines with J gene TRBJ2-1; the match to TRBD2 covers 10 bases. CDR3 size: 15 residues. J was trimmed by 6 bases and V by 5 bases; bases with no gene match: 8. The germline CDR1 and CDR2 sequences are SGHKS and YYEKEE (reference sequence). The CDR3 DNA sequence: TGTGCCAGCAGGACCCTAGCGGGAGCGGGCAATGAGCAGTTCTTC. It codes for CASRTLAGAGNEQFF.